This T cell receptor (beta chain) is drawn from a study of PD-1 blockade in classical Hodgkin lymphoma. Produced via immunoSEQ multiplex PCR; TCRdb's table is partial and in-frame only. The table has roughly 16,000 clones, about nine tenths seen once. In the case of this clone: The antigen is unknown.

Notes on the study in general: Newly diagnosed patients reportedly had lower baseline TCR diversity than healthy donors. Repertoire differences lack defined causes, possibly disease activity or prior therapy.

The time point here: newly diagnosed, previously untreated cHL patient sample. Comparison used PBMCs from newly diagnosed, untreated classical Hodgkin lymphoma. This CDR3 has 14 amino acids. Germline CDR1 MNHNS, CDR2 SASEGT. Trimming stripped 1 base from V and 4 bases from J, with 8 bases between. The sequenced sample was peripheral blood mononuclear cells (PBMCs). This chain joins TRBV6-1 and TRBJ2-1; D is undetermined. The sequence was collected from a human donor with classical Hodgkin lymphoma. This CDR3 reads CASSEGWGYNEQFF. Here the CDR3 DNA reads TGTGCCAGCAGTGAAGGGTGGGGATACAATGAGCAGTTCTTC.